This entry features one T cell receptor (beta chain) sequence. The data stem from a study of T-cell memory formation after mild COVID-19. V shed 0 bases and J shed 1 base, with 6 bases lying between them. The V gene's germline CDR1 is ENHRY and CDR2 SYGVKD. CDR3 length: 15 amino acids. MiXCR, applied by TCRdb to the 5' RACE reads, yields one record per CDR3 protein. This table has about 280,000 distinct CDR3 sequences, under 8.5% appearing once. This sequence originates from a man aged 18 to 30 who had mild COVID-19 (a few samples of this study predate the infection). Cell type and time point are not known. The sequenced sample consisted of PBMCs or a T cell subset sorted from them (not recorded which). This chain connects TRBV10-3 to TRBJ2-2; D gene unclear. CDR3 sequence reads: CAISESIGNTGELFF. Written as DNA, the CDR3 is TGTGCCATCAGTGAGTCGATCGGGAACACCGGGGAGCTGTTTTTT.